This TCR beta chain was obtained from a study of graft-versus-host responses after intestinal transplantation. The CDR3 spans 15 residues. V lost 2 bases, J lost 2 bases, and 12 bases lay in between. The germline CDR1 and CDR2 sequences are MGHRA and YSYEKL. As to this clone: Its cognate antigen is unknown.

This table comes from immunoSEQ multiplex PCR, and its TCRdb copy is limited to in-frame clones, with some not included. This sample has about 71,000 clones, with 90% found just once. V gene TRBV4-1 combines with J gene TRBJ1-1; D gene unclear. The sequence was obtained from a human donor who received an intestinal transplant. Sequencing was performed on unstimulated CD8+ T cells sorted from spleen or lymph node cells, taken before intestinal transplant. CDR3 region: CASSQRQELNTEAFF. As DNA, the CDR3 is TGCGCCAGCAGCCAACGGCAGGAACTTAACACTGAAGCTTTCTTT.